These 9 T cell receptor beta chains originate from one sample sequenced in a study of blood T cell repertoires in COVID-19. Data came from immunoSEQ multiplex PCR; TCRdb stores just in-frame clones and leaves some out. The table records hundreds of thousands of clones, 90% of them present only once. The sample was PBMCs or T cells enriched from blood (not recorded which). Receptors were obtained from a man between 60 and 70 years old who had recovered from COVID-19.

The rearrangement uses TRBV5-1 and TRBJ2-1, with TRBD2 matching 9 bases. Germline V gene lookup returns CDR1 SGHRS and CDR2 YFSETQ. CDR3 length: 14 residues. Losses at the gene ends were 4 bases for V and 9 bases for J; bases not matched to a gene: 8. The chain's CDR3 is CASSAAGTSTEQFF. The CDR3 nucleotides read TGCGCCAGCAGCGCGGCCGGGACTAGCACTGAGCAGTTCTTC.

The chain carries TRBV6-2 or TRBV6-3 and TRBJ2-5; a weak D match, TRBD1 (6 bases). Trimming took off 6 bases at V and 4 bases at J, with 12 bases between the two ends. Germline V gene sequence: CDR1 MNHEY, CDR2 SVGEGT. This CDR3 has 13 residues. The CDR3 DNA reads TGTGCCAGCAGCAGGGGCACTGGAGAGACCCAGTACTTC. Amino acid sequence: CASSRGTGETQYF.

The chain joins TRBV19 to TRBJ1-2; 7 bases fit TRBD1. Looked up from germline, CDR1 is LNHDA and CDR2 is SQIVND (reference sequence). The CDR3 is 15 residues long. After removal of 5 bases from V and 2 bases from J, the junction contained 8 bases not matched to a gene. The CDR3 spells CASSLQGKRNYGYTF. The CDR3 DNA reads as TGTGCCAGTAGTCTACAGGGGAAGAGAAACTATGGCTACACCTTC.

The gene calls are TRBV3-1 (or the pseudogene TRBV3-2) and TRBJ2-7; 8 bases align to TRBD1. Unmatched junction bases numbered 7, after V lost 3 bases and J lost 9 bases. Germline V gene sequence: CDR1 LGHDT, CDR2 YNNKEL (reference sequence). The CDR3 is 13 residues long. The CDR3, as DNA: TGTGCCAGCAGCCAGAGGACAGGGACCGCGCAGTACTTC. As protein: CASSQRTGTAQYF.

The chain is built from TRBV3-1 (or the pseudogene TRBV3-2) and TRBJ2-5; TRBD2 aligns across 10 bases. CDR3 length: 16 residues. Germline CDR1 reads LGHDT; CDR2 reads YNNKEL (reference sequence). After removal of 5 bases from V and 5 bases from J, the junction contained 11 bases not matched to a gene. The CDR3 bases are TGTGCCAGCAGCAATAAAGAGCGGGAGGGCCGGGAGACCCAGTACTTC. It is translated as CASSNKEREGRETQYF.

This clone occurred a few times. This chain links TRBV14 with TRBJ2-1; D is undetermined. V gave up 2 bases and J gave up 11 bases, with 13 bases separating them. The CDR3 is made up of 13 amino acids. The germline CDR1 and CDR2 sequences are SGHDN and FVKESK. The CDR3 nucleotides read TGTGCCAGCAGCCAAAATGTGGAAACTAAGCAGTTCTTC. Its protein is CASSQNVETKQFF.

The chain is built from TRBV3-1 (or the pseudogene TRBV3-2) and TRBJ1-1, with no clear D. The CDR3 is 16 residues long. V lost 0 bases, J lost 3 bases, and 14 bases lay in between. Germline loops: CDR1 LGHDT, CDR2 YNNKEL (reference sequence). The CDR3 spells CASSQDQAGRDTEAFF. CDR3 DNA sequence: TGTGCCAGCAGCCAAGATCAGGCGGGAAGGGACACTGAAGCTTTCTTT.

The CDR3 is CASSLAGEHGYTF. CDR3 in DNA: TGTGCCAGCAGTTTAGCGGGCGAACATGGCTACACCTTC. This chain connects TRBV27 to TRBJ1-2; D remains ambiguous. The ends were cut back, 2 bases at V and 6 bases at J, with 10 bases in the middle. Germline lookup yields CDR1 MNHEY and CDR2 SMNVEV (reference sequence). The CDR3 consists of 13 residues.

The gene calls are TRBV6-5 and TRBJ2-7; 8 bases fit TRBD2. J lost 6 bases, V lost 2 bases, and 9 bases had no gene match. This CDR3 is built from 15 residues. Germline CDR1 MNHEY, CDR2 SVGAGI. The CDR3 reads CASSYTREVLSEQYF. In nucleotides, the CDR3 is TGTGCCAGCAGTTACACGCGGGAGGTGTTGAGCGAGCAGTACTTC.